The next 9 T cell receptor beta chains were all read from a single sample in a study of CD8 T cells in Susac syndrome. Random hexamers served to reverse transcribe roughly 0.45 to 1 ug RNA. TCRdb recomputed calls from the immunoSEQ multiplex PCR reads with MiXCR, one row per CDR3 protein. Among around 300,000 distinct CDR3 sequences listed, about 91% were seen once. The sample was CD4+ T cells from PBMCs. These TCRs come from a human donor with multiple sclerosis.

The V call is TRBV3-1, the J call TRBJ2-3; 13 bases map to TRBD2. The CDR3 spans 19 residues. Germline V gene data show CDR1 as LGHDT and CDR2 as YNNKEL (reference sequence). J gave up 1 base and V 1 base, and 8 bases lay outside the gene matches. CDR3 bases: TGTGCCAGCAGCCAAGTGACTAGCGGGGGGCCCCCTGGCACAGATACGCAGTATTTT. This sequence encodes CASSQVTSGGPPGTDTQYF.

This chain joins TRBV7-2 and TRBJ1-4, with D tentatively TRBD1 (5 bases). V lost 0 bases and J lost 8, with 10 bases in between. CDR3 length: 14 amino acids. CDR1 is SGHTA and CDR2 is FQGNSA in the germline V gene. The CDR3 region has the DNA TGTGCCAGCAGCTTAGCTGGGGCAAACGAAAAACTGTTTTTT. Its protein product is CASSLAGANEKLFF.

The chain links TRBV20-1 to TRBJ2-1; 7 bases line up with TRBD1. J was trimmed by 7 bases and V by 6 bases; bases with no gene match: 15. The CDR3 is 15 residues long. Germline V CDR1 and CDR2: DFQATT, SNEGSKA (reference sequence). The CDR3 nucleotides are TGCAGTGCCGACGACTCGGGACAGAGAATTAATGAGCAGTTCTTC. This codes for CSADDSGQRINEQFF.

The V gene is TRBV7-3, the J gene TRBJ1-6, with D tentatively TRBD1 (5 bases). CDR3 size: 15 residues. V gave up 1 base and J gave up 7 bases, with 11 bases separating them. The germline gives CDR1 SGHTA, CDR2 FQGTGA. This chain's CDR3 is CASSLSGGQNSPLHF. In DNA form, the CDR3 reads TGTGCCAGCAGCTTAAGCGGGGGTCAAAATTCACCCCTCCACTTT.

The rearrangement links TRBV2 to TRBJ1-4; 10 bases line up with TRBD1. Germline V gene data show CDR1 as SNHLY and CDR2 as FYNNEI. This CDR3 has 15 residues. With 6 bases clipped from V and 2 bases from J, the junction kept 3 bases outside the gene matches. CDR3 sequence (DNA): TGTGCCAGCAGACGACAGGGGGCCACTAATGAAAAACTGTTTTTT. This codes for CASRRQGATNEKLFF.

The CDR3 spells CASSLQGYGYTF. The DNA for the CDR3 is TGTGCCAGCAGCTTACAGGGTTATGGCTACACCTTC. The V gene is TRBV7-9, the J gene TRBJ1-2; D is perhaps TRBD1 (5 bases). The CDR3 contains 12 residues. Trimming took 2 bases from V and 5 from J, leaving 6 bases between them. In germline, CDR1 is SEHNR, CDR2 FQNEAQ (reference sequence).

In this sample, this clonotype turned up a few times. This sequence joins TRBV4-1 and TRBJ2-7; TRBD2 aligns across 13 bases. This CDR3 is 18 amino acids long. V lost 3 bases to trimming and J lost 6 bases; unmatched junction nucleotides: 14. The germline CDR1 and CDR2 sequences are MGHRA and YSYEKL. The CDR3 loop is CASSHILPLGTSGTEQYF. The CDR3 DNA is TGCGCCAGCAGCCATATCCTTCCCCTGGGGACTAGCGGGACCGAGCAGTACTTC.

The J gene is TRBJ2-5, the V gene TRBV3-1, with D perhaps matching TRBD1 (6 bases). V lost 0 bases and J lost 7, with 15 bases in between. This CDR3 has 15 residues. In germline, CDR1 is LGHDT, CDR2 YNNKEL (reference sequence). The CDR3 DNA is TGTGCCAGCAGCCAAGATGGTTCAAAAGGGGGGACCCAGTACTTC. Translation gives CASSQDGSKGGTQYF.

This chain links TRBV5-8 with TRBJ1-5, with TRBD1 matching over 7 bases. The CDR3 covers 16 residues. Trimming took 4 bases from V and 3 from J; bases not matched to a gene: 10. Germline V CDR1 and CDR2: SGHTS, YDEGEE. As DNA, the CDR3 is TGTGCCAGCAGCCCCACTGACAGGGTGGACAATCAGCCCCAGCATTTT. It codes for CASSPTDRVDNQPQHF.